One and the same sample provided the 22 T cell receptor beta chains below, sequenced in a study of control samples from healthy donors and cancer patients. The protocol was immunoSEQ multiplex PCR, while the TCRdb copy is restricted to in-frame clones and leaves out a portion. This sample has around 150,000 clones, with about 87% found just once. Input material: blood. These receptors all come from a man younger than 40 in good health.

This rearrangement joins TRBV6-1 to TRBJ2-5, with TRBD2 as a possible D gene (6 bases). This CDR3 comprises 15 residues. Between the trimmed V and J ends, which lost 0 bases and 3 bases, there was a span of 11 bases. The germline V gene encodes CDR1 MNHNS and CDR2 SASEGT. In DNA form, the CDR3 reads TGTGCCAGCAGTGAAGCGGGAGGTTCCAAAGAGACCCAGTACTTC. Translation gives CASSEAGGSKETQYF.

The chain employs TRBV6-2 or TRBV6-3 and TRBJ2-7; D is uncertain. Germline values: CDR1 MNHEY, CDR2 SVGEGT. CDR3 length equals 13 residues. V was trimmed by 4 bases and J by 3 bases, leaving 10 bases between them. CDR3 residues: CASSLGFFYEQYF. CDR3 nucleotides: TGTGCCAGCAGTTTGGGCTTCTTCTACGAGCAGTACTTC.

The rearrangement links TRBV27 to TRBJ1-1, with D maybe TRBD1 (5 bases). The CDR3 is 15 residues long. Germline CDR1 MNHEY, CDR2 SMNVEV (reference sequence). Trimming removed 6 bases at V and 3 bases at J, with 17 bases between. The CDR3 sequence is CASSPAQGSHTEAFF. CDR3 DNA: TGTGCCAGCAGCCCAGCCCAGGGATCTCACACTGAAGCTTTCTTT.

This chain joins TRBV6-6 and TRBJ2-1, with D possibly matching TRBD2 (5 bases). Between the trimmed V and J ends, which lost 6 bases and 5 bases, there was a span of 8 bases. The V gene's germline CDR1 is MNHNY and CDR2 SVGAGI (reference sequence). The CDR3 has 12 residues. CDR3 coding DNA: TGTGCCAGCAGGACCGGGAACAATGAGCAGTTCTTC. Translation: CASRTGNNEQFF.

J is TRBJ2-1 and V is TRBV12-3 or TRBV12-4; D gene ambiguous. CDR3 length equals 11 residues. V lost 3 bases to trimming and J lost 8 bases, with 5 bases between them. CDR3 in DNA: TGTGCCAGCAGTTTGTTCGATGAGCAGTTCTTC. This translates into CASSLFDEQFF.

The chain employs TRBV4-3 and TRBJ2-3; possible D gene TRBD2, 5 bases. Germline V lookup: CDR1 LGHNA, CDR2 YSLEER. V lost 4 bases to trimming and J lost 6 bases, with 11 bases between them. The CDR3 sequence is 13 residues long. CDR3 amino acids: CASSRARGDTQYF. CDR3 bases: TGCGCCAGCAGCCGAGCCCGCGGGGATACGCAGTATTTT.

The J gene is TRBJ1-6, the V gene TRBV7-2; 7 bases fit TRBD1. The CDR3 is 18 residues long. V was clipped by 1 base and J by 6 bases; unmatched bases: 12. The germline V gene has CDR1 SGHTA and CDR2 FQGNSA. The CDR3 protein is CASSLVRGELPFNSPLHF. CDR3 nucleotides: TGTGCCAGCAGCTTAGTCAGGGGGGAACTTCCATTTAATTCACCCCTCCACTTT.

This chain joins TRBV10-2 and TRBJ1-4; TRBD1 aligns across 8 bases. The J segment lost 8 bases and the V segment lost 8 bases, leaving 4 bases of the junction unmatched. This CDR3 is built from 12 residues. CDR1 and CDR2 (germline): WSHSY, SAAADI. The CDR3 region has the DNA TGCGCCAGCGGTACAGGGGGGGAAAAACTGTTTTTT. Its translation: CASGTGGEKLFF.

The rearrangement uses TRBV18 and TRBJ2-7; TRBD2 might be the D (6 bases). The CDR3 contains 13 residues. V lost 3 bases and J 7 bases, leaving 13 bases between the germline ends. Germline loops: CDR1 KGHSH, CDR2 LQKENI. Here the CDR3 reads CASSPGARGEQYF. CDR3 coding DNA: TGTGCCAGCTCACCCGGGGCGCGGGGAGAGCAGTACTTC.

The gene calls are TRBV28 and TRBJ1-2; D is perhaps TRBD1 (5 bases). V was clipped by 4 bases and J by 1 base, with 7 bases between them. There are 13 residues in the CDR3. CDR1 MDHEN and CDR2 SYDVKM come from the germline V gene. CDR3 protein: CASSSGGNYGYTF. The CDR3 DNA is TGTGCCAGCAGTTCTGGGGGTAACTATGGCTACACCTTC.

The rearrangement links TRBV6-2 or TRBV6-3 to TRBJ1-2; 7 bases line up with TRBD1. The V segment lost 5 bases and the J segment 8 bases; nucleotides outside the gene matches: 8. The CDR3 length is 13 residues. The V gene's germline CDR1 is MNHEY and CDR2 SVGEGT. CDR3 coding DNA: TGTGCCAGCAGTAGACAGGGATCGGCCGGCTACACCTTC. Translated: CASSRQGSAGYTF.

J is TRBJ1-3 and V is TRBV19; D is unresolved. V was clipped by 8 bases and J by 0 bases, with 8 bases between them. Germline CDR1 reads LNHDA; CDR2 reads SQIVND (reference sequence). CDR3 size: 13 residues. In DNA form, the CDR3 reads TGTGCCAGTGGGAAGAACTCTGGAAACACCATATATTTT. Translating gives CASGKNSGNTIYF.

The CDR3 DNA reads TGTGCCAGTAGTATTCACCGGCAGGCGACAGATACGCAGTATTTT. This gives the protein CASSIHRQATDTQYF. The chain uses TRBV19 and TRBJ2-3; D gene unclear. The length of the CDR3 is 15 residues. V was pared by 3 bases and J by 3 bases, with 13 bases between. Germline assignment: CDR1 LNHDA and CDR2 SQIVND (reference sequence).

V and J are TRBV2 and TRBJ1-1; D possibly corresponds to TRBD1 (6 bases). V lost 7 bases and J lost 0, with 9 bases in between. Germline V CDR1 and CDR2: SNHLY, FYNNEI. This CDR3 is 13 amino acids long. The CDR3 spells CASTGGLNTEAFF. CDR3 DNA: TGTGCCAGCACCGGGGGCCTGAACACTGAAGCTTTCTTT.

The genes are TRBV7-9 and TRBJ1-1; TRBD1 is a possible D gene (6 bases). The V end was cut by 5 bases, the J end by 0 bases, with 13 bases between. The CDR3 is made up of 15 amino acids. CDR1 is SEHNR and CDR2 is FQNEAQ in the germline V gene (reference sequence). The CDR3 coding sequence is TGTGCCAGCAGCCTTCGAGGACAGTTGAACACTGAAGCTTTCTTT. Translated: CASSLRGQLNTEAFF. Using reference TRBV7-9 and TRBJ1-1 for the parts outside the CDR3, the full variable domain is DTGVSQNPRHKITKRGQNVTFRCDPISEHNRLYWYRQTLGQGPEFLTYFQNEAQLEKSRLLSDRFSAERPKGSFSTLEIQRTEQGDSAMYLCASSLRGQLNTEAFFGQGTRLTVV.

The chain uses TRBV29-1 and TRBJ2-7, with 8 bases matching TRBD2. J lost 2 bases, V lost 8 bases, and 8 bases had no gene match. Germline V gene data show CDR1 as SQVTM and CDR2 as ANQGSEA. There are 13 residues in the CDR3. This CDR3 reads CSTRTSSTYEQYF. CDR3 sequence (DNA): TGCAGCACTAGGACTAGCTCCACCTACGAGCAGTACTTC.

This sequence joins TRBV7-6 and TRBJ1-1; D is perhaps TRBD1 (5 bases). Trimming took 3 bases from V and 3 from J, leaving 17 bases between them. CDR1 is SGHVS and CDR2 is FNYEAQ in the germline V gene. The CDR3 has 16 residues. The CDR3 reads CASSFLVTTGDTEAFF. As DNA, the CDR3 is TGTGCCAGCAGCTTCTTAGTTACCACAGGTGACACTGAAGCTTTCTTT.

The chain joins TRBV5-1 to TRBJ2-3; 9 bases are shared with TRBD2. This CDR3 region has 15 residues. CDR1 is SGHRS, CDR2 YFSETQ, per germline. V dropped 0 bases and J dropped 6; count of bases not matched to a gene: 5. CDR3 sequence: CASSLDSGRADTQYF. Written as DNA, the CDR3 is TGCGCCAGCAGCTTGGATAGCGGGAGAGCGGATACGCAGTATTTT.

V usage is TRBV28 and J usage is TRBJ2-7, with unresolved D. The length of the CDR3 is 12 residues. The germline V gene has CDR1 MDHEN and CDR2 SYDVKM. The V gene lost 8 bases and the J gene lost 6 bases, with 14 bases spanning the gap. The CDR3 nucleotides are TGTGCCAGCGGCTGGAGAGGTGCCGAGCAGTACTTC. Protein sequence: CASGWRGAEQYF.

The chain has TRBV5-7 and TRBJ1-2, with 9 positions matching TRBD1. TRBV5-7 is known as an ORF, though its function is uncertain. V was clipped by 4 bases and J by 3 bases; unmatched bases: 1. This CDR3 is built from 13 residues. The CDR3 sequence: CASSTGGYYGYTF. DNA for the CDR3: TGTGCCAGCAGCACAGGGGGCTACTATGGCTACACCTTC.

The V and J genes are TRBV18 and TRBJ2-3, with D tentatively TRBD2 (6 bases). The CDR3 is 16 residues long. V gave up 6 bases and J gave up 4 bases, with 20 bases separating them. Germline V lookup: CDR1 KGHSH, CDR2 LQKENI. For the CDR3, the DNA is TGTGCCAGCTCCCTCTATTCGACTAGACAAGCAGATACGCAGTATTTT. Encoded protein: CASSLYSTRQADTQYF. The variable domain in full, with the rest retrieved from reference TRBV18 and TRBJ2-3, is NAGVMQNPRHLVRRRGQEARLRCSPMKGHSHVYWYRQLPEEGLKFMVYLQKENIIDESGMPKERFSAEFPKEGPSILRIQQVVRGDSAAYFCASSLYSTRQADTQYFGPGTRLTVL.

The V call is TRBV6-5, the J call TRBJ2-1; maybe TRBD1 (5 bases). Germline CDR1 reads MNHEY; CDR2 reads SVGAGI. This CDR3 contains 15 residues. Trimming cost V 7 bases and J 6 bases, with 19 bases left between them. The CDR3 bases are TGTGCCAGCACCCTAGAAGGGGCCGGACCCAATGAGCAGTTCTTC. This encodes CASTLEGAGPNEQFF.